Below are 2 T cell receptor beta chains sequenced from a single sample in a study of early T cells in non-severe SARS-CoV-2 infection. TCRdb ran MiXCR on the 5' RACE reads and lists one entry per CDR3 protein. This sample has almost 65,000 distinct CDR3 sequences, with over 4.5% found just once. Sequenced: whole blood. The receptor set was obtained from an adult who was a healthcare worker with PCR-confirmed SARS-CoV-2 infection or an uninfected control (not recorded which).

This clonotype was recorded many times. J is TRBJ1-2 and V is TRBV6-1; D not certain. The CDR3 runs 15 residues. CDR1 and CDR2 from the germline V gene are MNHNS and SASEGT. V was shortened by 0 bases and J by 4 bases, with 12 bases between the two germline ends. CDR3 sequence: CASSEARVVGYGYTF. CDR3 nucleotide sequence: TGTGCCAGCAGTGAAGCGAGGGTAGTGGGCTATGGCTACACCTTC.

This clonotype occurred a few times. The V call is TRBV24-1, the J call TRBJ2-2, with D possibly called TRBD1 or TRBD2 (5 bases each). Germline loops: CDR1 KGHDR, CDR2 SFDVKD. This CDR3 comprises 14 residues. Between the trimmed V and J ends, which lost 5 bases and 4 bases, there was a span of 10 bases. In nucleotides, the CDR3 is TGTGCCACCAGTGTACCAGGGAGCACCGGGGAGCTGTTTTTT. Translated: CATSVPGSTGELFF.